Each of the 16 T cell receptor beta chains below was sequenced from the same sample in a study of cytomegalovirus exposure and HLA in healthy donors. With 60 Vbeta and 13 Jbeta primers, the PCR was carried out. Sequencing was performed with immunoSEQ multiplex PCR; in TCRdb, only in-frame clones are kept and a portion is missing. Of around 150,000 clones in the sample, more than 70% were seen once. Input material: PBMCs. The receptors stem from a man aged 45 to 65 in good health and CMV-seronegative.

This chain links TRBV15 with TRBJ1-4; 9 bases are shared with TRBD1. Germline trimming cut 6 bases from V and 5 bases from J; bases unmatched to any gene: 10. The CDR3 has 16 amino acids. In germline, CDR1 is LNHNV, CDR2 YYDKDF (reference sequence). DNA of the CDR3: TGTGCCACCAGGGGAGGGGGCGGGACAGGGAATGAAAAACTGTTTTTT. Translation: CATRGGGGTGNEKLFF.

The chain carries TRBV6-1 and TRBJ2-3, with TRBD1 matching 7 bases. Germline assignment: CDR1 MNHNS and CDR2 SASEGT. V was clipped by 7 bases and J by 2 bases; unmatched bases: 6. This CDR3 has 14 amino acids. The DNA of the CDR3 is TGTGCCAGCACCGTGGGACAGTTCACAGATACGCAGTATTTT. Its translation is CASTVGQFTDTQYF.

This clone was seen a few times. The CDR3 DNA follows: TGTGCCATCAGTGCTAGCGGGAGCCCCTACAATGAGCAGTTCTTC. Translated, it gives CAISASGSPYNEQFF. J is TRBJ2-1 and V is TRBV10-3; 10 positions agree with TRBD2. Germline V gene lookup returns CDR1 ENHRY and CDR2 SYGVKD. The CDR3 loop spans 15 amino acids. Trimming cost V 4 bases and J 2 bases; bases outside gene matches: 2.

The chain recombines TRBV5-6 with TRBJ2-2, with 8 bases aligning to TRBD1. The CDR3 has 17 amino acids. CDR1 is SGHDT and CDR2 is YYEEEE in the germline V gene. Losses at the gene ends were 3 bases for V and 0 bases for J; bases not matched to a gene: 7. CDR3 loop: CASSSLPGQANTGELFF. In DNA form, the CDR3 reads TGTGCCAGCAGCTCGTTACCGGGACAGGCGAACACCGGGGAGCTGTTTTTT.

This sequence joins TRBV19 and TRBJ1-1, with 9 positions matching TRBD1. This CDR3 region has 14 residues. Unmatched junction bases numbered 2, after V lost 6 bases and J lost 0 bases. Germline CDR1 is LNHDA and CDR2 is SQIVND (reference sequence). CDR3 sequence reads: CASSDRGMNTEAFF. The CDR3 DNA follows: TGTGCCAGTAGCGACAGGGGGATGAACACTGAAGCTTTCTTT.

This clone was found once. The rearrangement links TRBV6-6 to TRBJ2-1; D gene ambiguous. This CDR3 spans 12 amino acids. Germline V gene data show CDR1 as MNHNY and CDR2 as SVGAGI (reference sequence). Trimming cost V 6 bases and J 5 bases, with 8 bases left between them. CDR3 sequence (DNA): TGTGCCAGCAGGGTAGAGGACAATGAGCAGTTCTTC. It specifies CASRVEDNEQFF.

The J gene is TRBJ1-1, the V gene TRBV19; 7 bases are shared with TRBD1. V shed 8 bases, J shed 5 bases, and the junction held 20 bases outside the gene matches. The CDR3 has 17 amino acids. The germline gives CDR1 LNHDA, CDR2 SQIVND (reference sequence). DNA for the CDR3: TGTGCCAGTTTCCCTAACCGGGACAGTGATTGGAGGACTGAAGCTTTCTTT. Protein: CASFPNRDSDWRTEAFF.

This clone was recorded a few times. DNA of the CDR3: TGTGCCAGCAGCTTGTTCACGAGAGTTTCTGGGGCCAACGTCCTGACTTTC. This encodes CASSLFTRVSGANVLTF. The V gene is TRBV5-6, the J gene TRBJ2-6; no clear D gene. V lost 1 base and J 1 base, leaving 12 bases between the germline ends. The CDR3 is 17 residues long. Germline loops: CDR1 SGHDT, CDR2 YYEEEE. Full variable domain (remainder filled in from reference TRBV5-6 and TRBJ2-6): DAGVTQSPTHLIKTRGQQVTLRCSPKSGHDTVSWYQQALGQGPQFIFQYYEEEERQRGNFPDRFSGHQFPNYSSELNVNALLLGDSALYLCASSLFTRVSGANVLTFGAGSRLTVL.

A note on this clone: This sample also contains other DNA sequences that code for the same CDR3. The genes are TRBV5-1 and TRBJ1-1, with a weak D call TRBD1 (5 bases). V lost 2 bases to trimming and J lost 0 bases, with 8 bases between them. Germline-derived CDR1 and CDR2 are SGHRS and YFSETQ. This CDR3 contains 14 residues. CDR3 residues: CASSFTGVNTEAFF. CDR3 in DNA: TGCGCCAGCAGCTTCACAGGCGTGAACACTGAAGCTTTCTTT.

This clone was counted a single time. The chain carries TRBV5-1 and TRBJ1-2; D may be TRBD1 (5 bases). This CDR3 has 14 amino acids. Trimming removed 0 bases at V and 3 bases at J, with 9 bases between. Germline assignment: CDR1 SGHRS and CDR2 YFSETQ. In DNA form, the CDR3 reads TGCGCCAGCAGCTTGGTCGGGGGAGACTATGGCTACACCTTC. Protein: CASSLVGGDYGYTF.

The chain's CDR3 is CATSTETNGGAYETQYF. The CDR3 nucleotides are TGTGCCACCAGCACCGAAACTAATGGGGGGGCCTATGAGACCCAGTACTTC. This sequence joins TRBV15 and TRBJ2-5, with D possibly being TRBD2 (7 bases). The CDR3 is 17 residues long. V dropped 4 bases and J dropped 5 bases, with 23 bases sitting between them. CDR1 is LNHNV and CDR2 is YYDKDF in the germline V gene (reference sequence).

This clone was observed a few times. The chain employs TRBV11-2 and TRBJ1-1, with D hard to call. Trimming removed 1 base from V and 4 bases from J, with 7 bases in between. CDR1 and CDR2 from the germline V gene are SGHAT and FQNNGV. This CDR3 region has 13 residues. The CDR3 coding sequence is TGTGCCAGCAGCTTAGTGGTCGGCACTGAAGCTTTCTTT. It is translated as CASSLVVGTEAFF.

The rearrangement joins TRBV7-6 to TRBJ2-1; 9 bases are shared with TRBD2. Germline-derived CDR1 and CDR2 are SGHVS and FNYEAQ. This CDR3 region has 17 residues. The V gene end was trimmed by 4 bases and the J gene end by 0 bases; junction bases not matched to a gene: 7. The CDR3 DNA reads as TGTGCCAGCAGCTCAATCTTTAGCGGGAGCTCCTACAATGAGCAGTTCTTC. Encoded protein: CASSSIFSGSSYNEQFF.

A word on this clone: At one boundary the junction diverges from the germline segment, which might be a read error. Other DNA variants within this sample encode the same CDR3. This chain joins TRBV4-1 and TRBJ1-1; 10 bases align to TRBD1. Germline V gene data show CDR1 as MGHRA and CDR2 as YSYEKL. This CDR3 has 14 residues. For the CDR3, the DNA is TGCGCCAGCAGCCAAGGACAGGGGGCCACTGAAGCTTTTTTT. It yields the protein CASSQGQGATEAFF.

This chain joins TRBV7-2 and TRBJ2-1; D is perhaps TRBD2 (7 bases). This CDR3 has 16 amino acids. Trimming pared 7 bases from V and 5 bases from J, leaving 21 bases between. Germline assignment: CDR1 SGHTA and CDR2 FQGNSA. In DNA form, the CDR3 reads TGTGCCAGCACCCAACAAGGGGGGGGTATCGACAATGAGCAGTTCTTC. This translates into CASTQQGGGIDNEQFF.

CDR3 loop: CASSSPAGELFF. The CDR3 nucleotides read TGTGCCAGTTCTTCCCCAGCGGGAGAGCTGTTTTTT. This chain connects TRBV18 to TRBJ2-2; 7 bases map to TRBD2. The CDR3 contains 12 residues. Germline loops: CDR1 KGHSH, CDR2 LQKENI. The junction had 9 bases not matched to a gene; V was cut back by 9 bases and J by 11 bases.